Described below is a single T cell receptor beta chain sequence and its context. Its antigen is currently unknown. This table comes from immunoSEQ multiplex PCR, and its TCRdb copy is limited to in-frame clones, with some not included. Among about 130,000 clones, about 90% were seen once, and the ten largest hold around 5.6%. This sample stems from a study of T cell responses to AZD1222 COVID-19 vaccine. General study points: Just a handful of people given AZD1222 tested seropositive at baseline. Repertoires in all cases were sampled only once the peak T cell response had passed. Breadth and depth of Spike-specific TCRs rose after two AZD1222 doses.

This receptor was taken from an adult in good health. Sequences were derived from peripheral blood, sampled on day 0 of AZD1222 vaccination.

This chain's CDR3 is CAWSVTHQETQYF. The CDR3 DNA follows: TGTGCCTGGAGTGTCACACACCAAGAGACCCAGTACTTC. J is TRBJ2-5 and V is TRBV30; D unresolved. The CDR3 loop spans 13 amino acids. V was pared by 0 bases and J by 0 bases, with 5 bases between. CDR1 and CDR2 (germline): GTSNPN, SVGIG (reference sequence).